This T cell receptor (beta chain) was sequenced during a study of cytomegalovirus exposure and HLA in healthy donors. Study results and limitations: Association of fewer than 20,000 TCR beta sequences with HLA alleles was found at 0.05 false discovery rate in a later analysis. TCR beta sequences reportedly predicted most subjects' HLA-A and HLA-B alleles accurately. Cytomegalovirus status was reportedly diagnosed by the classifier with high specificity and sensitivity.

PCR amplification relied on 60 Vbeta primers (plus 13 Jbeta primers). Original data processing: Around 10 million of the roughly 77 million unique TCR beta chains counted in a later analysis were shared. Data came from immunoSEQ multiplex PCR; TCRdb stores just in-frame clones and leaves some out. That table gives V, J and clone size, and the DNA gave D and trimming. Of 110,000 to 150,000 clones in the sample, 60% to 75% were seen once. Unmatched junction bases numbered 9, after V lost 5 bases and J lost 6 bases. This CDR3 spans 14 amino acids. Germline CDR1 and CDR2: GTSNPN and SVGIG (reference sequence). A note on this clone: Its antigen is unidentified.

The sequencing sample was made of PBMCs. The chain links TRBV30 to TRBJ1-3; 8 bases line up with TRBD1. The origin of this receptor is a man aged 30 to 45 in good health and CMV-seronegative. In DNA, the CDR3 is TGTGCCTGGGGGACAGGCAATCTGGAAAACACCATATATTTT. This codes for CAWGTGNLENTIYF. The whole variable domain, remainder taken from reference TRBV30 and TRBJ1-3, is SQTIHQWPATLVQPVGSPLSLECTVEGTSNPNLYWYRQAAGRGLQLLFYSVGIGQISSEVPQNLSASRPQDRQFILSSKKLLLSDSGFYLCAWGTGNLENTIYFGEGSWLTVV.